This T cell receptor beta chain was obtained from a study of shared T cell receptors in the human thymus. TCRdb keeps only in-frame clones here, not all; method: immunoSEQ multiplex PCR. The sample lists about 610,000 clones, around nine tenths occurring once. V gave up 3 bases and J gave up 10 bases; unmatched junction bases: 12. Germline CDR1 is SGHDN and CDR2 is FVKESK. This CDR3 is 15 amino acids long. These sequences were also reported in another study, on human thymus T cells.

The specimen was thymocytes. The gene calls are TRBV14 and TRBJ2-1, with 7 positions matching TRBD2. The source of this sequence is a boy less than two years old with a congenital heart defect. CDR3 sequence (DNA): TGTGCCAGCAGCCATTGGGGGGAGGGCCTGGTCGAGCAGTTCTTC. Its protein product is CASSHWGEGLVEQFF.